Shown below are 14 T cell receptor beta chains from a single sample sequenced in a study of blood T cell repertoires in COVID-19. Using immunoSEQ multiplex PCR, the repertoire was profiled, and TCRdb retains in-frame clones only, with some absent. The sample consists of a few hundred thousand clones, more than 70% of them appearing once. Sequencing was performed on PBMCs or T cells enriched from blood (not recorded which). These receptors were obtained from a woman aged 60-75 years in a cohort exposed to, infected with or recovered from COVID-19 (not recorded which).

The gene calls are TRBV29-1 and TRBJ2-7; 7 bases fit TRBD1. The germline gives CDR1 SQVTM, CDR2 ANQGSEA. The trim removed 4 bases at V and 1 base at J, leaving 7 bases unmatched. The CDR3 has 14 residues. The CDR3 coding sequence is TGCAGCGTTGCCAATACGGGACAGTCCTACGAGCAGTACTTC. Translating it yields CSVANTGQSYEQYF.

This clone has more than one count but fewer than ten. The DNA for the CDR3 is TGTGCCAGCTCAACATGGACACCCAGTAATTCACCCCTCCACTTT. Encoded protein: CASSTWTPSNSPLHF. The chain recombines TRBV18 with TRBJ1-6, with D possibly matching TRBD1 (5 bases). The CDR3 has 15 residues. Germline-derived CDR1 and CDR2 are KGHSH and LQKENI. V was trimmed by 5 bases and J by 6 bases, leaving 14 bases between them.

The CDR3 nucleotides read TGCGCCAGCAGTCAAGGGCAGAAGACCTATAGCAATCAGCCCCAGCATTTT. This sequence encodes CASSQGQKTYSNQPQHF. V and J are TRBV23-1 and TRBJ1-5; D is uncertain. TRBV23-1 is designated an ORF whose function remains uncertain. V lost 2 bases to trimming and J lost 0 bases, with 14 bases between them. The CDR3 runs 17 residues.

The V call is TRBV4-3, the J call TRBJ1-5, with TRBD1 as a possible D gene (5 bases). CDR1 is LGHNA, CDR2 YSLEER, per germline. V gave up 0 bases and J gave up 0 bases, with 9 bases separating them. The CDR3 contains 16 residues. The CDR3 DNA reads TGCGCCAGCAGCCAAGAGTGGGGCCTTAGCAATCAGCCCCAGCATTTT. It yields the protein CASSQEWGLSNQPQHF.

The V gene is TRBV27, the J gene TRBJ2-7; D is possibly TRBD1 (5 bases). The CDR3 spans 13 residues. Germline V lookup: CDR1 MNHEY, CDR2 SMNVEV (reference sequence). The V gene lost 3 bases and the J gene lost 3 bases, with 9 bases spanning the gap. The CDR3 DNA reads TGTGCCAGCAGTTTGCGACAGTTCTACGAGCAGTACTTC. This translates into CASSLRQFYEQYF.

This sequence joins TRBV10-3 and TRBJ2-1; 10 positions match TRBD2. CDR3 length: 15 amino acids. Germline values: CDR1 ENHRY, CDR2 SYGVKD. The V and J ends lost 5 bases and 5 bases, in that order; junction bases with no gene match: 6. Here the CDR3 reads CAISQREGQNNEQFF. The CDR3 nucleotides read TGTGCCATCAGTCAGCGGGAGGGCCAAAACAATGAGCAGTTCTTC.

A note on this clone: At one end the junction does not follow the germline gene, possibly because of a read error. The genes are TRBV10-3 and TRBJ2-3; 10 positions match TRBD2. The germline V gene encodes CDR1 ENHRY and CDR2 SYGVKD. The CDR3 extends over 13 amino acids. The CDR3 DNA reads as TGTGCCATCAGTGAAGGTGGGACTAGCGTCCCGAGTTTT. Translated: CAISEGGTSVPSF.

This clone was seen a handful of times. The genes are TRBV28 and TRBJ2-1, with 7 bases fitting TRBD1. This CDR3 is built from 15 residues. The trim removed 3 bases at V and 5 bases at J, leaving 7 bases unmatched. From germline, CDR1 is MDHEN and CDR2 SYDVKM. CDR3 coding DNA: TGTGCCAGCAGTTTGTGGGACAGCAACAACAATGAGCAGTTCTTC. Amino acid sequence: CASSLWDSNNNEQFF. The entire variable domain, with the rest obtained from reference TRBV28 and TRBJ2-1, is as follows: DVKVTQSSRYLVKRTGEKVFLECVQDMDHENMFWYRQDPGLGLRLIYFSYDVKMKEKGDIPEGYSVSREKKERFSLILESASTNQTSMYLCASSLWDSNNNEQFFGPGTRLTVL.

CDR3 amino acids: CASADTPQTEAFF. The CDR3 nucleotides are TGTGCCAGTGCCGACACCCCACAGACTGAAGCTTTCTTT. The V call is TRBV19, the J call TRBJ1-1; the D is unclear. CDR3 length equals 13 residues. Germline V lookup: CDR1 LNHDA, CDR2 SQIVND (reference sequence). V lost 8 bases to trimming and J lost 5 bases, with 15 bases between them.

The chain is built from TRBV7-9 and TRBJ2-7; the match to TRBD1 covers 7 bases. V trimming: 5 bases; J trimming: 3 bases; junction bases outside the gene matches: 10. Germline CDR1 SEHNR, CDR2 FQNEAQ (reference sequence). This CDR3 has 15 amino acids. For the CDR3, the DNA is TGTGCCAGCAGCGCGGCGAACAGGGGACACTACGAGCAGTACTTC. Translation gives CASSAANRGHYEQYF.

The CDR3 protein is CASSQDLTVSTEAFF. For the CDR3, the DNA is TGCGCCAGCAGCCAAGATCTAACAGTCAGCACTGAAGCTTTCTTT. This chain connects TRBV4-3 to TRBJ1-1; D ambiguous. Germline loops: CDR1 LGHNA, CDR2 YSLEER. V lost 0 bases, J lost 4 bases, and 12 bases lay in between. This CDR3 has 15 amino acids.

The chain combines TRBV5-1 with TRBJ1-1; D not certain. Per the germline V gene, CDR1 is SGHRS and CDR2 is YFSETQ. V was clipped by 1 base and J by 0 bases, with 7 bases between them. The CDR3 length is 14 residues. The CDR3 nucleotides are TGCGCCAGCAGCTTGCAGGTTATGAACACTGAAGCTTTCTTT. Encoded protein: CASSLQVMNTEAFF.

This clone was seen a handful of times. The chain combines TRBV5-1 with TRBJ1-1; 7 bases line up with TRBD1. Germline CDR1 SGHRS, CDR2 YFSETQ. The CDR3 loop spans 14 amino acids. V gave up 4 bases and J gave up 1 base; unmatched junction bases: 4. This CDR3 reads CASSRDRANTEAFF. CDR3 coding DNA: TGCGCCAGCAGCCGCGACAGGGCGAACACTGAAGCTTTCTTT.

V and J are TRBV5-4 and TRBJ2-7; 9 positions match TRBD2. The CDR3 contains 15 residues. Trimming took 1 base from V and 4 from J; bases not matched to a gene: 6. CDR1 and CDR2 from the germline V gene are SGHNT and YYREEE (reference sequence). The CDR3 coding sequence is TGTGCCAGCAGCTTGAGGCTAGCGGGGATATACGAGCAGTACTTC. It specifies CASSLRLAGIYEQYF.